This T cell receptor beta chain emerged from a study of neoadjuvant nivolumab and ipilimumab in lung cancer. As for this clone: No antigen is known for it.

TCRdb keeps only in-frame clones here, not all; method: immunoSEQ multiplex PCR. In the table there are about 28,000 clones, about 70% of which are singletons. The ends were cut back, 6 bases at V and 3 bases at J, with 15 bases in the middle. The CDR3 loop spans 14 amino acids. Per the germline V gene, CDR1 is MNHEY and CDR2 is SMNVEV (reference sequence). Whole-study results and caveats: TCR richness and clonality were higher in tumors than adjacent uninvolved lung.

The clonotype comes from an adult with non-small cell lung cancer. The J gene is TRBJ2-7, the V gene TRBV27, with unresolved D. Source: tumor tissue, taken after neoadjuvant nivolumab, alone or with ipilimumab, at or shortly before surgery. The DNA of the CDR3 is TGTGCCAGCAGCCTAACGTCAGGTTACTACGAGCAGTACTTC. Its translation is CASSLTSGYYEQYF.